Below, one T cell receptor beta chain is given with its context. The antigen this receptor binds is unknown. The sample holds no much larger clone one base away, and base qualities are not on file. This sample was included in a study of T cell repertoires in cytomegalovirus infection (dated by TCRdb to between 2018 and 2021). Describing the broader study: Donor HLA type was relevant to the analysis, because carriage of CMV infection together with the matching HLA type was indicated by public TCR beta signatures.

Sequencing used an Illumina HiSeq 1500. TCRdb reworked the public reads: Q25 trimming with fastp, MiXCR clone assembly, productive beta chains retained. Identical CDR3 proteins give one entry, which carries the most common genes and DNA. The sample includes under 800,000 distinct CDR3 sequences, with 20% to 25% observed a single time. Together, the top ten hold 7.5% to 9% of the sample. Summary of the overall study and its limitations: Cumulative frequency of public TCR beta family members discriminated carriers of CMV infection plus the relevant HLA type in this cohort and an independent approximately 340-donor cohort. The ex vivo response was dominated by HLA-C-restricted CMV-specific TCR beta clonotypes, which also provided the single most frequent clonotype in two of eight donors.

Via the germline V gene (reference sequence), CDR1 is LGHDT and CDR2 YNNKEL. The cysteine opens and the phenylalanine closes a CDR3 of 18 amino acids. Of the read, only the CDR3 DNA is kept; its 54 bases are in frame from base 1. V loses 4 bases of germline sequence and J loses 7 bases, and the interval between the two ends is 26 bases. Sequencing was carried out using CD8+ T cells from PBMCs. This clonotype originated in a human donor in good health (CMV status not recorded). Some clones in this sample may be carry-over from other donors' samples. Recombination linked TRBV3-1 to TRBJ1-3, with TRBD1 perhaps the D gene, on 6 matching bases. CDR3 protein: CASSPNPFREGGSNTIYF. In nucleotides, the sequence is TGTGCCAGCAGCCCAAATCCGTTCCGAGAGGGGGGTTCGAACACCATATATTTT.